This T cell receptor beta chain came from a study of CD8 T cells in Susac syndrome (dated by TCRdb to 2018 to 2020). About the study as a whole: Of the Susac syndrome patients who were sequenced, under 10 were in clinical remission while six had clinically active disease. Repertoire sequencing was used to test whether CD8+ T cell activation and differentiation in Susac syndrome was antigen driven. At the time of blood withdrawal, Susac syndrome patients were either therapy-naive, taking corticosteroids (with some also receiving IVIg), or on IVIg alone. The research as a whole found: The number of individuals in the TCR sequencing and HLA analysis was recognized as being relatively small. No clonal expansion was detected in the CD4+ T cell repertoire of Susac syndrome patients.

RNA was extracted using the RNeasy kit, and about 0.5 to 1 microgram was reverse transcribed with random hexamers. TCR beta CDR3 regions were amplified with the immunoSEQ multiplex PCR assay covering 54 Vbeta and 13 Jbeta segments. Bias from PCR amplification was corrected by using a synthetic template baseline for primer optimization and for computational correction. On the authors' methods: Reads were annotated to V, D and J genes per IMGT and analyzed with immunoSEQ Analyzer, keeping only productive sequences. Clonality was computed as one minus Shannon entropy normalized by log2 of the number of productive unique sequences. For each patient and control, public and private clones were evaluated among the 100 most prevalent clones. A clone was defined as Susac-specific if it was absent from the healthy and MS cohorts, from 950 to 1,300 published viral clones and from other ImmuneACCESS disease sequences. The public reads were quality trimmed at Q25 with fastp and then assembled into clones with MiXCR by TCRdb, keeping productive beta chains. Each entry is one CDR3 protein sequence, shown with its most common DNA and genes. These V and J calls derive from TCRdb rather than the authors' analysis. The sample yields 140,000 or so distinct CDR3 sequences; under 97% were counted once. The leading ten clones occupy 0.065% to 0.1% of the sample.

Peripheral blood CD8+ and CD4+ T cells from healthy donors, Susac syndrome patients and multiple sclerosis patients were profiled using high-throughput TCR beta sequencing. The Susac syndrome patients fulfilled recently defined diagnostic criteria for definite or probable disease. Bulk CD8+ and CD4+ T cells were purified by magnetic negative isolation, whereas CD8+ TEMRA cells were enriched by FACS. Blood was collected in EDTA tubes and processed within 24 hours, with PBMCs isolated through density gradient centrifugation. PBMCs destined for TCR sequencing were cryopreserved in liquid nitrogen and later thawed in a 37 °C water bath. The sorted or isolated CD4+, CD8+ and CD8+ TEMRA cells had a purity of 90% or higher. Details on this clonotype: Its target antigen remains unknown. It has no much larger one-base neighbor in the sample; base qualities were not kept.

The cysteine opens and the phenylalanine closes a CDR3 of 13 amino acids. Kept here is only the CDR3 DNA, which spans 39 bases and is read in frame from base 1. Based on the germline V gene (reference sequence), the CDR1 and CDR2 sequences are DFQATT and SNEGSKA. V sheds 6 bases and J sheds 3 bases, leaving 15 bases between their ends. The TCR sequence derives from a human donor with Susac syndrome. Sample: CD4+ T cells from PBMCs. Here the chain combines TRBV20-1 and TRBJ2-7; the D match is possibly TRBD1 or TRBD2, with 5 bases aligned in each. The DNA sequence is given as TGCAGTGCGGGGCCTATGGCGGGCTACGAGCAGTACTTC. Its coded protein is CSAGPMAGYEQYF.